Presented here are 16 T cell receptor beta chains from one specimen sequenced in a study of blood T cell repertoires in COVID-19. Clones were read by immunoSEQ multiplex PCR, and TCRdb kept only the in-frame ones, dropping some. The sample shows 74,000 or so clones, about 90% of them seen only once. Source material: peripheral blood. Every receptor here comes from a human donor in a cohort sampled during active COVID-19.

The CDR3 region has the DNA TGCGCCAGCAGCTTGGACGGTAGCAATCAGCCCCAGCATTTT. It codes for CASSLDGSNQPQHF. This sequence joins TRBV5-1 and TRBJ1-5; D gene ambiguous. V gave up 0 bases and J gave up 0 bases, with 4 bases separating them. The CDR3 runs to 14 residues. The germline V gene encodes CDR1 SGHRS and CDR2 YFSETQ.

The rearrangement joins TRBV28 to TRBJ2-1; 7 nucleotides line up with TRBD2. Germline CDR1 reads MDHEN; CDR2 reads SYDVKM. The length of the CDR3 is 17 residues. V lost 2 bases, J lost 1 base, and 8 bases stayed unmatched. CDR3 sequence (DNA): TGTGCCAGCAGTTTAGCGAACCGCGGGGGTTCCTACAATGAGCAGTTCTTC. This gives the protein CASSLANRGGSYNEQFF.

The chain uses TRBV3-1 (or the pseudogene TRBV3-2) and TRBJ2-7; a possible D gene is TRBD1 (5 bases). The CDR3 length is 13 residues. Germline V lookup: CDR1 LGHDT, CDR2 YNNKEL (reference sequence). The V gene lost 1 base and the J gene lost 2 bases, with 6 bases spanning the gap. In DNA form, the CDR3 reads TGTGCCAGCAGCCAAGGGGGCGCCTACGAGCAGTACTTC. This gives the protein CASSQGGAYEQYF.

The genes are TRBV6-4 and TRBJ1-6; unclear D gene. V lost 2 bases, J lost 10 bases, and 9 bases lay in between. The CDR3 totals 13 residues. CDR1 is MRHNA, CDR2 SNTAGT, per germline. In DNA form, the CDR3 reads TGTGCCAGCAGTGACCTTTCGGGATCACCCCTCCACTTT. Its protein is CASSDLSGSPLHF.

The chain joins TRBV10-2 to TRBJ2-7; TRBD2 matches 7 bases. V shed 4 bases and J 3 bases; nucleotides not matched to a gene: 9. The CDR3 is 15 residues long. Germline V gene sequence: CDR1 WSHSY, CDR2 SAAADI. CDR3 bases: TGCGCCAGCAGTGCTCTCTCTGGGAGGGGCTACGAGCAGTACTTC. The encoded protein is CASSALSGRGYEQYF.

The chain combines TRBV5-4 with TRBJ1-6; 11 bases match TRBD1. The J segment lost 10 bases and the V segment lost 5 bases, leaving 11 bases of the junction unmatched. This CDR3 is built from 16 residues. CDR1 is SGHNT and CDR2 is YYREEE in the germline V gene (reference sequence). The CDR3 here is CASSPRTGGMESPLHF. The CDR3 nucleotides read TGTGCCAGCAGTCCGCGGACAGGGGGCATGGAATCACCCCTCCACTTT.

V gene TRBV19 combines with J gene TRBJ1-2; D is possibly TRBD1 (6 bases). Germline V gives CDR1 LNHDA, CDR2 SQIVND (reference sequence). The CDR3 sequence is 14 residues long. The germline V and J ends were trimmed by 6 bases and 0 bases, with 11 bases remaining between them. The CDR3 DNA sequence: TGTGCCAGTAGCTCTGGACAGTCTAACTATGGCTACACCTTC. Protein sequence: CASSSGQSNYGYTF.

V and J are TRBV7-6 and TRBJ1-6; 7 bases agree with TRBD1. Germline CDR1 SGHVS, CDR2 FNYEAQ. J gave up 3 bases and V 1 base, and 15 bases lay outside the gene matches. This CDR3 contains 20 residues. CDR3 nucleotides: TGTGCCAGCAGCTTAGAACAACCATCTCTCCGGACAGGCTATAATTCACCCCTCCACTTT. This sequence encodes CASSLEQPSLRTGYNSPLHF.

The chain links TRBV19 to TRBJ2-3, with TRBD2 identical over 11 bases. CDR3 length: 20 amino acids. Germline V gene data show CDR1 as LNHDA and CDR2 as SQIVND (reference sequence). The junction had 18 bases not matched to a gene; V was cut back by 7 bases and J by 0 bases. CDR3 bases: TGTGCCAGTAAGGGCCCCACCGGACTAGCGGGCCGATCTAGCACAGATACGCAGTATTTT. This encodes CASKGPTGLAGRSSTDTQYF.

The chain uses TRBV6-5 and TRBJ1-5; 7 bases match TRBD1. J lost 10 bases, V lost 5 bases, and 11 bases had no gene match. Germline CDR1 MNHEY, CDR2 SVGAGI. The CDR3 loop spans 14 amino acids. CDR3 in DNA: TGTGCCAGCAGTACCGACAGGGTCCTTGGTCCCCAGCATTTT. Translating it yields CASSTDRVLGPQHF.

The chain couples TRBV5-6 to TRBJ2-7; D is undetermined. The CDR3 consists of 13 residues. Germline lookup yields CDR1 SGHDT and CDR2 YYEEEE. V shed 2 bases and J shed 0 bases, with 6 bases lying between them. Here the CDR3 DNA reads TGTGCCAGCAGCTTCTCCAGCTCCTACGAGCAGTACTTC. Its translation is CASSFSSSYEQYF.

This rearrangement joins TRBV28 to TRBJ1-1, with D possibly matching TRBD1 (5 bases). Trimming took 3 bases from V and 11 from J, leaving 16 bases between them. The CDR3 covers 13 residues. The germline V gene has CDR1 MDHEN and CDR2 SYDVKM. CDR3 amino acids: CASSFRRAMFAFF. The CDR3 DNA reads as TGTGCCAGCAGTTTCCGCAGGGCCATGTTTGCTTTCTTT.

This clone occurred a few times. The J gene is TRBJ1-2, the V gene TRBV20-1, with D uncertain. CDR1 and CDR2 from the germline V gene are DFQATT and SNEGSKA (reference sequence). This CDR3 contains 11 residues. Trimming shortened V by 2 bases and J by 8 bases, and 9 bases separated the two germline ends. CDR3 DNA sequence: TGCAGTGCTAGACCCCGGGTGGGCTACACCTTC. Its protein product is CSARPRVGYTF.

CDR3 region: CASSSQSPLHF. In DNA, the CDR3 is TGTGCCAGCAGTTCCCAGTCACCCCTCCACTTT. The J gene is TRBJ1-6, the V gene TRBV28; D remains ambiguous. Deletions cut 4 bases from V and 10 bases from J, with 5 bases between. The CDR3 contains 11 residues. Germline V gene sequence: CDR1 MDHEN, CDR2 SYDVKM.

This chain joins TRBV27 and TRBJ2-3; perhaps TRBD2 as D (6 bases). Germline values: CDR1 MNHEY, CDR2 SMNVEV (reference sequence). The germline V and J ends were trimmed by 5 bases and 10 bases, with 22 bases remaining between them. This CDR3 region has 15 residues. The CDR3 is CASSPPGVRMSAQYF. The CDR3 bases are TGTGCCAGCAGTCCTCCGGGAGTCAGGATGTCGGCGCAGTATTTT.

CDR3 nucleotide sequence: TGTGCCAGCAGTGAAATGAGAGGCACAGATACGCAGTATTTT. It yields the protein CASSEMRGTDTQYF. The V and J genes are TRBV2 and TRBJ2-3; D is ambiguous. The CDR3 runs 14 residues. The V and J ends lost 2 bases and 1 base respectively, with 7 bases between them. The germline V gene encodes CDR1 SNHLY and CDR2 FYNNEI.